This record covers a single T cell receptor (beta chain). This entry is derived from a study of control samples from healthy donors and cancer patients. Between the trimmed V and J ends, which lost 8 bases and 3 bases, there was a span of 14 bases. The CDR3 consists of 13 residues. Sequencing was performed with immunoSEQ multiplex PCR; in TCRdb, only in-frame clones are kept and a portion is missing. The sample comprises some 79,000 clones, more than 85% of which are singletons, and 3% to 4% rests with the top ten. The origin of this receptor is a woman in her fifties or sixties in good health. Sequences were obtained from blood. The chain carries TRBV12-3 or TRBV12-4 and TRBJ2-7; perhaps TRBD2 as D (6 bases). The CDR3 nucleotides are TGTGCCAGCTCCCGGGCCGGGGGCTACGAGCAGTACTTC. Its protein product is CASSRAGGYEQYF.